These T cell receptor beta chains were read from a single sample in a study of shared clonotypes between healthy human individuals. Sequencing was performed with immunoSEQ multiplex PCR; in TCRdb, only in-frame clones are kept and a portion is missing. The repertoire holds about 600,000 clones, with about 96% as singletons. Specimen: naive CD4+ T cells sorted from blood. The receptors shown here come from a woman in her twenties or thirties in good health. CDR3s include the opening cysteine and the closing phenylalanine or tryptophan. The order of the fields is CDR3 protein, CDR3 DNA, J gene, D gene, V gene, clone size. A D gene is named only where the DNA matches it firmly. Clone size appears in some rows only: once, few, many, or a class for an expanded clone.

CDR3: CASMSASGRVYQETQYF
DNA: TGTGCCAGCATGTCGGCTAGCGGGAGGGTATACCAAGAGACCCAGTACTTC
J: TRBJ2-5
D: TRBD2
V: TRBV28
size: -

CDR3: CASSLSGTGWKLF
DNA: TGTGCCAGCAGTTTATCGGGAACAGGGTGGAAGCTCTTC
J: TRBJ2-1
D: -
V: TRBV27
size: -

CDR3: CASSAASNMDEQYF
DNA: TGTGCCAGCAGTGCGGCCAGTAACATGGACGAGCAGTACTTC
J: TRBJ2-7
D: -
V: TRBV6-1
size: -

CDR3: CASSQSETAPHEQYF
DNA: TGTGCCAGCTCCCAGAGCGAGACAGCCCCCCACGAGCAGTACTTC
J: TRBJ2-7
D: -
V: TRBV18
size: -

CDR3: CASSQDTGRQPQHF
DNA: TGCGCCAGCAGCCAAGATACAGGCCGTCAGCCCCAGCATTTT
J: TRBJ1-5
D: -
V: TRBV4-1
size: -

CDR3: CASSQLRYYGYTF
DNA: TGTGCCAGCAGTCAACTACGGTACTATGGCTACACCTTC
J: TRBJ1-2
D: -
V: TRBV27
size: -

CDR3: CASSLSGGPNEQFF
DNA: TGTGCCAGCAGTTTATCGGGAGGCCCCAATGAGCAGTTCTTC
J: TRBJ2-1
D: -
V: TRBV27
size: -

CDR3: CASSIASGSSDTQYF
DNA: TGTGCCAGTAGTATAGCTAGCGGGAGCTCAGATACGCAGTATTTT
J: TRBJ2-3
D: TRBD2
V: TRBV19
size: -

CDR3: CASSPGGLAPNNEQFF
DNA: TGCGCCAGCAGCCCTGGCGGACTAGCGCCCAACAATGAGCAGTTCTTC
J: TRBJ2-1
D: TRBD2
V: TRBV5-1
size: -

CDR3: CASSKGQGATGELFF
DNA: TGTGCCAGCAGCAAAGGACAGGGGGCCACCGGGGAGCTGTTTTTT
J: TRBJ2-2
D: TRBD1
V: TRBV5-4
size: -

CDR3: CASSLESGRASGEQYF
DNA: TGTGCCAGCAGCTTAGAGAGCGGGAGGGCCTCGGGCGAGCAGTACTTC
J: TRBJ2-7
D: TRBD2
V: TRBV7-2
size: -

CDR3: CAISESPSRANEKLFF
DNA: TGTGCCATCAGTGAGTCACCGTCCCGAGCTAATGAAAAACTGTTTTTT
J: TRBJ1-4
D: -
V: TRBV10-3
size: -

CDR3: CASSFSGTSGTFSTGELFF
DNA: TGCGCCAGCAGCTTCTCCGGGACTAGCGGGACCTTTAGCACCGGGGAGCTGTTTTTT
J: TRBJ2-2
D: TRBD2
V: TRBV5-1
size: -

CDR3: CASSLIPKRYEQYF
DNA: TGTGCCAGCTCACTAATTCCTAAGCGCTACGAGCAGTACTTC
J: TRBJ2-7
D: -
V: TRBV18
size: -

CDR3: CASGLQGLGANVLTF
DNA: TGTGCCAGCGGACTACAGGGTCTGGGGGCCAACGTCCTGACTTTC
J: TRBJ2-6
D: -
V: TRBV2
size: -

CDR3: CASSYAQGGTEEQYF
DNA: TGCGCCAGCAGCTACGCACAGGGGGGGACTGAAGAGCAGTACTTC
J: TRBJ2-7
D: -
V: TRBV5-1
size: -

CDR3: CASSSQHPTGGSTNEKLFF
DNA: TGTGCCAGCAGCAGCCAACACCCAACAGGGGGCTCAACTAATGAAAAACTGTTTTTT
J: TRBJ1-4
D: TRBD1
V: TRBV7-9
size: -

CDR3: CASRLSGANVLTF
DNA: TGTGCCAGCAGATTATCTGGGGCCAACGTCCTGACTTTC
J: TRBJ2-6
D: -
V: TRBV28
size: -

CDR3: CASSVSSSNQPQHF
DNA: TGTGCCAGCAGCGTTTCCAGTAGCAATCAGCCCCAGCATTTT
J: TRBJ1-5
D: -
V: TRBV9
size: -

CDR3: CASSYLGSYNEQFF
DNA: TGTGCCAGCAGCTATCTTGGGTCCTACAATGAGCAGTTCTTC
J: TRBJ2-1
D: -
V: TRBV2
size: -

CDR3: CASSSRGMWNNEQFF
DNA: TGTGCCAGCAGCTCAAGGGGCATGTGGAACAATGAGCAGTTCTTC
J: TRBJ2-1
D: -
V: TRBV7-8
size: -

CDR3: CASSLPGGDGYTF
DNA: TGTGCCAGCAGCTTACCAGGGGGAGATGGCTACACCTTC
J: TRBJ1-2
D: TRBD1
V: TRBV7-3
size: -

CDR3: CASSYRGNEQFF
DNA: TGTGCCAGCAGTTACAGGGGGAATGAGCAGTTCTTC
J: TRBJ2-1
D: -
V: TRBV6-5
size: few

CDR3: CASSYGGDTGELFF
DNA: TGTGCCAGCAGTTACGGGGGCGACACCGGGGAGCTGTTTTTT
J: TRBJ2-2
D: -
V: TRBV6-5
size: -

CDR3: CASSPPPNTEAFF
DNA: TGTGCCAGCTCACCACCGCCGAACACTGAAGCTTTCTTT
J: TRBJ1-1
D: -
V: TRBV18
size: -

CDR3: CASNPEAGVSGNTIYF
DNA: TGTGCCAGCAACCCAGAGGCCGGGGTCTCTGGAAACACCATATATTTT
J: TRBJ1-3
D: -
V: TRBV7-2
size: once

CDR3: CASRSSAQTFYGYTF
DNA: TGTGCCAGCAGATCCTCGGCACAGACCTTCTATGGCTACACCTTC
J: TRBJ1-2
D: -
V: TRBV28
size: -

CDR3: CASSLVGEDTGELFF
DNA: TGCGCCAGCAGCTTGGTAGGGGAGGACACCGGGGAGCTGTTTTTT
J: TRBJ2-2
D: -
V: TRBV5-1
size: -

CDR3: CASSIRVGLGYTF
DNA: TGTGCCAGTAGTATTCGGGTCGGGCTTGGCTACACCTTC
J: TRBJ1-2
D: -
V: TRBV19
size: -

CDR3: CASRRRTGNTGELFF
DNA: TGTGCCAGCAGGCGGCGTACGGGGAACACCGGGGAGCTGTTTTTT
J: TRBJ2-2
D: -
V: TRBV6-5
size: -

CDR3: CASRDRAPNTEAFF
DNA: TGTGCCAGTCGAGACAGGGCTCCGAACACTGAAGCTTTCTTT
J: TRBJ1-1
D: TRBD1
V: TRBV19
size: -

CDR3: CASHREAEAFF
DNA: TGTGCCAGCCATCGGGAGGCTGAAGCTTTCTTT
J: TRBJ1-1
D: -
V: TRBV28
size: -

CDR3: CASSANRGPYTEAFF
DNA: TGTGCCAGCAGTGCAAACAGGGGCCCCTATACTGAAGCTTTCTTT
J: TRBJ1-1
D: TRBD1
V: TRBV6-1
size: -

CDR3: CASSPSTNTGELFF
DNA: TGTGCCAGCAGCCCCTCCACTAACACCGGGGAGCTGTTTTTT
J: TRBJ2-2
D: -
V: TRBV11-2
size: few

CDR3: CASSGIGTSGVNEQFF
DNA: TGTGCCAGCAGCGGGATCGGGACTAGCGGTGTCAATGAGCAGTTCTTC
J: TRBJ2-1
D: TRBD2
V: TRBV9
size: -

CDR3: CASSLRAGGVDGYGYTF
DNA: TGTGCCAGCAGCTTAAGGGCAGGGGGCGTAGATGGCTATGGCTACACCTTC
J: TRBJ1-2
D: TRBD1
V: TRBV7-8
size: -

CDR3: CASSLASGAGTYEQYF
DNA: TGCGCCAGCAGCTTGGCTAGCGGGGCGGGCACCTACGAGCAGTACTTC
J: TRBJ2-7
D: TRBD2
V: TRBV5-1
size: -

CDR3: CASIPPLSANTGELFF
DNA: TGTGCCAGCATCCCACCGTTAAGCGCGAACACCGGGGAGCTGTTTTTT
J: TRBJ2-2
D: -
V: TRBV7-8
size: -

CDR3: CASSFGGDEQFF
DNA: TGCGCCAGCAGCTTCGGGGGCGACGAGCAGTTCTTC
J: TRBJ2-1
D: -
V: TRBV5-1
size: -

CDR3: CASRSRGSNTEAFF
DNA: TGTGCCAGCAGATCCCGGGGGTCGAACACTGAAGCTTTCTTT
J: TRBJ1-1
D: -
V: TRBV6-1
size: -

CDR3: CASSSLAGNYNEQFF
DNA: TGTGCCAGCAGTTCCCTAGCGGGAAACTACAATGAGCAGTTCTTC
J: TRBJ2-1
D: TRBD2
V: TRBV6-6
size: -

CDR3: CASSRDSLYEQYF
DNA: TGTGCCAGTAGTAGGGACAGCCTCTACGAGCAGTACTTC
J: TRBJ2-7
D: TRBD1
V: TRBV19
size: -

CDR3: CASSIGGGTKNIQYF
DNA: TGTGCCAGTAGTATAGGCGGGGGAACCAAAAACATTCAGTACTTC
J: TRBJ2-4
D: TRBD2
V: TRBV19
size: -

CDR3: CSVEDRARQVYGYTF
DNA: TGCAGCGTTGAAGATCGGGCAAGACAAGTCTATGGCTACACCTTC
J: TRBJ1-2
D: -
V: TRBV29-1
size: -

CDR3: CASSSRTGSRTEAFF
DNA: TGCGCCAGCAGCTCCAGGACAGGGAGTCGGACTGAAGCTTTCTTT
J: TRBJ1-1
D: TRBD1
V: TRBV5-1
size: -

CDR3: CASSLEGNEQFF
DNA: TGTGCCAGCAGCTTAGAGGGCAATGAGCAGTTCTTC
J: TRBJ2-1
D: -
V: TRBV7-9
size: -

CDR3: CASSNDREGDYEQYF
DNA: TGTGCCAGTAGTAACGACAGGGAGGGAGACTACGAGCAGTACTTC
J: TRBJ2-7
D: -
V: TRBV19
size: few

CDR3: CASRGTGLTNEKLFF
DNA: TGTGCCAGCAGAGGGACAGGGCTAACTAATGAAAAACTGTTTTTT
J: TRBJ1-4
D: TRBD1
V: TRBV2
size: -

CDR3: CASRTPISMNTEAFF
DNA: TGTGCCAGCAGGACACCTATCAGCATGAACACTGAAGCTTTCTTT
J: TRBJ1-1
D: -
V: TRBV28
size: -

CDR3: CASSVHYSGNTIYF
DNA: TGTGCCAGCAGTGTCCACTACTCTGGAAACACCATATATTTT
J: TRBJ1-3
D: -
V: TRBV6-1
size: once

CDR3: CSVEAGFSGYTF
DNA: TGCAGCGTTGAAGCTGGGTTCTCAGGCTACACCTTC
J: TRBJ1-2
D: -
V: TRBV29-1
size: -

CDR3: CASSLARYNEQFF
DNA: TGCGCCAGCAGCTTGGCCAGGTACAATGAGCAGTTCTTC
J: TRBJ2-1
D: -
V: TRBV5-1
size: -

CDR3: CATSRTAEVTDTQYF
DNA: TGTGCCACCAGCAGGACAGCCGAGGTCACAGATACGCAGTATTTT
J: TRBJ2-3
D: -
V: TRBV15
size: -

CDR3: CASSFVTGVYNEQFF
DNA: TGTGCCAGCAGTTTTGTCACGGGAGTCTACAATGAGCAGTTCTTC
J: TRBJ2-1
D: -
V: TRBV28
size: once

CDR3: CASSPRRDREDNQPQHF
DNA: TGTGCCAGCAGCCCAAGGCGGGACAGGGAAGACAATCAGCCCCAGCATTTT
J: TRBJ1-5
D: -
V: TRBV21-1
size: -

CDR3: CASSLVPKEAYEQYF
DNA: TGTGCCAGCAGCTTAGTTCCGAAAGAAGCCTACGAGCAGTACTTC
J: TRBJ2-7
D: -
V: TRBV11-2
size: once

CDR3: CASSGEQGTVGYTF
DNA: TGTGCCAGCAGTGGCGAACAGGGGACGGTGGGCTACACCTTC
J: TRBJ1-2
D: TRBD1
V: TRBV6-5
size: -

CDR3: CASSLALGTGGETQYF
DNA: TGTGCCAGCAGCTTAGCGCTAGGGACAGGGGGGGAGACCCAGTACTTC
J: TRBJ2-5
D: TRBD1
V: TRBV7-2
size: -